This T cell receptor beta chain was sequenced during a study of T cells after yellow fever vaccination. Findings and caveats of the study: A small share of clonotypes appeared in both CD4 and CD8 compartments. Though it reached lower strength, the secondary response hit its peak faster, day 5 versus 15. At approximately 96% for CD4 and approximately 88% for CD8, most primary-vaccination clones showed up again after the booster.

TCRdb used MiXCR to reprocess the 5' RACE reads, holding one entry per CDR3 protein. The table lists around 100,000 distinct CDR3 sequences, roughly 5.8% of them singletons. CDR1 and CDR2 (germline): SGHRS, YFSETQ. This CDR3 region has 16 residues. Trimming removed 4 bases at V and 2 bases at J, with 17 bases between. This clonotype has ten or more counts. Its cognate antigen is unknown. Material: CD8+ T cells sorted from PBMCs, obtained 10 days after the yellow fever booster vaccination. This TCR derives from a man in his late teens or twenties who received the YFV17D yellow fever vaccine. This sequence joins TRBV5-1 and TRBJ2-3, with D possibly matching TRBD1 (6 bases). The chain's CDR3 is CASSATGLSHTDTQYF. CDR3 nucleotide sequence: TGCGCCAGCAGCGCGACAGGTCTGAGCCACACAGATACGCAGTATTTT.